The rows below give T cell receptor beta chains drawn from one sample of a study of PD-1 blockade in classical Hodgkin lymphoma. Sequencing used immunoSEQ multiplex PCR; TCRdb keeps in-frame clones, though not all of them. This table has about 30,000 clones, 80% to 90% appearing once. The source material was CD8+ T cells from blood, sampled at baseline. These receptor sequences come from a human donor with classical Hodgkin lymphoma. Each CDR3 is given with its conserved first and last residue. The D gene is left open where the match is weak. The size of a clone is reported for some rows only, either as once, few or many, or as a class for expanded clones.

j_call,d_call,v_call,clone_size,cdr3_nt,cdr3_aa
TRBJ1-3,-,TRBV9,medium-sized,TGTGCCAGCAGCGTAGTGGGGGCGAGAGGAAACACCATATATTTT,CASSVVGARGNTIYF
TRBJ2-1,-,TRBV30,-,TGTGCCTGGAGTGCCCCCTATGAGCAGTTCTTC,CAWSAPYEQFF
TRBJ2-7,-,TRBV4-1,-,TGCGCCAGCAGCCCCGCCCCTTTCTACGAGCAGTACTTC,CASSPAPFYEQYF
TRBJ2-2,TRBD2,TRBV11-2,-,TGTGCCAGCAGCTCACTAGCGGGAGACGGGGAGCTGTTTTTT,CASSSLAGDGELFF
TRBJ2-7,TRBD2,TRBV27,-,TGTGCCAGCAGACTAAGGACTAGCGGCGGACGCGAGCAGTACTTC,CASRLRTSGGREQYF
TRBJ1-1,TRBD1,TRBV10-3,-,TGTGCCATCACCTGGGACAGGGGTGAGAACACTGAAGCTTTCTTT,CAITWDRGENTEAFF
TRBJ1-1,TRBD1,TRBV10-3,-,TGTGCCATCAGTGAAAAATTTTGGGACAGGGTTGGCACTGAAGCTTTCTTT,CAISEKFWDRVGTEAFF
TRBJ2-7,-,TRBV7-9,-,TGTGCCAGCAGCTCCGGGACGGGGAGGTCCTACGAGCAGTACTTC,CASSSGTGRSYEQYF
TRBJ2-2,-,TRBV5-6,-,TGTGCCAGCAGCTTGATCTGGACGGCAAACACCGGGGAGCTGTTTTTT,CASSLIWTANTGELFF
TRBJ1-2,-,TRBV6-5,few,TGTGCCAGCAGTACTTCCTCAGGGAACTATGGCTACACCTTC,CASSTSSGNYGYTF
TRBJ2-5,TRBD2,TRBV27,once,TGTGCCAGCAGTTTAGCCGGGACTAGCGTTGATGGCCAGTACTTC,CASSLAGTSVDGQYF
TRBJ2-7,-,TRBV7-9,-,TGTGCCAGCAGACCTTGGGAGCAGTACTTC,CASRPWEQYF
TRBJ1-2,-,TRBV25-1,-,TGTGCCAGCAGTGACGCCCGGGGGGCGGACTATGGCTACACCTTC,CASSDARGADYGYTF
TRBJ2-7,-,TRBV4-2,-,TGTGCCAGCAGCCAGTCTTCCTACGAGCAGTACTTC,CASSQSSYEQYF
TRBJ2-5,TRBD2,TRBV9,-,TGTGCCAGCAGCTCCCGGGGGATAGCGGGAGGAGAGACCCAGTACTTC,CASSSRGIAGGETQYF